A single T cell receptor beta chain is shown here with its context. This clonotype was observed many times. No cognate antigen has been identified for it. No per-base quality is available; no much larger clone lies one base away. Stable Graves' hyperthyroidism was defined as no progression to ophthalmopathy during 18 months of follow-up. Hyperthyroidism patients were newly diagnosed, had a disease duration of under 2 months, and were aged 18 to 65 years. The study excluded patients with uncontrolled infections, other autoimmune diseases, pregnancy or lactation. Clinical symptoms, serum thyroxine and TRAb, thyroid ultrasound, and orbital computed tomography formed the basis for the diagnoses. PBMCs were separated from roughly 9.6 ml of fresh peripheral blood using Ficoll-Paque density gradient centrifugation. Total RNA was extracted with Trizol reagent, and quality was checked on an Agilent 2100 Bioanalyzer.

This sample stems from a study of T cells in Graves' hyperthyroidism and ophthalmopathy (dated by TCRdb to between 2018 and 2020). As for the study more broadly: Peripheral blood was collected at initial diagnosis, before any treatment. To identify distinguishing TCR V-J signatures, a discovery cohort of roughly 100 patients was used, comprising roughly 45 with Graves' ophthalmopathy and around 60 with stable Graves' hyperthyroidism. Prospective prediction of ophthalmopathy was tested in an independent validation cohort consisting of 18 hyperthyroidism patients and over 15 patients who later progressed to ophthalmopathy. The roughly 94 discovery patients were randomly divided into training and test sets at a 7:3 ratio. In about six Graves' hyperthyroidism patients, the study also compared T-cell repertoires from thyroid tissue with T-cell repertoires from blood. Following sampling, methimazole starting at 30 mg daily was given to hyperthyroidism patients, and high-dose intravenous methylprednisolone was given to ophthalmopathy patients. The paper describes TCR Vbeta CDR3 sequencing of 120 to 150 peripheral blood samples, made up of approximately 40 ophthalmopathy patients, around 73 hyperthyroidism patients and 17 progressor patients. General study outcomes and caveats: No statistical method was used to fix the sample size in advance, and group allocation was not hidden from the investigators. Blood samples also contained most of the expanded thyroid clonotypes (frequency above 0.001), which suggests that blood repertoires may reflect thyroid immune responses. Ophthalmopathy was separated from stable hyperthyroidism by a 13 V-J signature model, with around 90% sensitivity and 81% to 82% specificity obtained in cross-validation and 80%/75% obtained in testing. In validation, progression to ophthalmopathy was predicted by the model with approximately 67% sensitivity and 72% to 80% specificity, a median of 6.5 months before onset.

Spanning cysteine to phenylalanine, the CDR3 consists of 13 amino acids. Only CDR3 DNA remains: 39 bases, in frame from the first base. V ends up 1 base short and J 5 bases short, with an unmatched junction base count of 2. Via the germline V gene (reference sequence), CDR1 is SEHNR and CDR2 FQNEAQ. The TCR beta CDR3 regions were amplified from RNA transcripts. The first round of RT-PCR for the TCR CDR3 was performed with the HTBI primer set and the Qiagen OneStep RT-PCR kit. Libraries were constructed in a second round of multiplex PCR, after which size selection and purification were performed. Paired-end sequencing of the libraries was performed with 100 bp reads on an Illumina HiSeq2000. Under the source paper's analysis protocol: SOAPnuke was used to process the raw data, with reads discarded if the reads contained adapters or uncalled bases, had a mean Phred below 15, or lacked an exact constant-primer or identifier match. High-quality paired reads were merged with COPE v1.2.5, and unique nucleotide sequences were defined as clonotypes. MiTCR v1.1 was used to align clonotypes to the IMGT TRBV, TRBD and TRBJ reference segments. The analysis was restricted to V-J combinations with a frequency above 0.0001, which together covered around 99% of the repertoires. The TCS score was defined as the ratio of F50 (clonal expansion) to E x V (chaos), calculated using BLOSUM62-based TCRdist between CDR3 peptides within each V-J. Welch's t-statistics and random forest reduced 500 to 650 V-J features to about 12, which were used in a naive Bayes classifier (R e1071). TCRdb took the public reads, trimmed them with fastp at Q25, ran MiXCR for clone calling and kept in-frame beta chains. Rows are combined by CDR3 protein, so each entry shows the most common genes and DNA. The V and J calls here are based on TCRdb, not the publication. The sample table records under 350,000 distinct CDR3 sequences; roughly an eighth of these occur just once. Clones ranked in the top ten supply 7.9% of the sample.

The V and J genes are TRBV7-9 and TRBJ2-7, and 7 junction bases match TRBD2. The material sequenced was blood. The source is a woman in her forties with Graves' hyperthyroidism. The CDR3 corresponds to CASSLGGGDEQYF. The sequenced DNA is TGTGCCAGCAGCTTAGGGGGAGGGGACGAGCAGTACTTC.